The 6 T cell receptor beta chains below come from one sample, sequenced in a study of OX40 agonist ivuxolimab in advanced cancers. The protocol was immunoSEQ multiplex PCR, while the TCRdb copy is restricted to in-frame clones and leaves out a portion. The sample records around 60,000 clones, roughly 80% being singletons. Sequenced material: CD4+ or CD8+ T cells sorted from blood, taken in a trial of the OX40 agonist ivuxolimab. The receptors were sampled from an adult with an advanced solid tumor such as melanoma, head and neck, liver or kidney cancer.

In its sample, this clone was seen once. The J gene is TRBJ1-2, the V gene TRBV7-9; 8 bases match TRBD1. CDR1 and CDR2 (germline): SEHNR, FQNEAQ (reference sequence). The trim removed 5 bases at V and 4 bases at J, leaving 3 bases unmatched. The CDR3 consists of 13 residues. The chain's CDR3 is CASSLQGAYGYTF. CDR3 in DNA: TGTGCCAGCAGCCTTCAGGGGGCCTATGGCTACACCTTC. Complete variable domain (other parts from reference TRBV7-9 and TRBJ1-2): DTGVSQNPRHKITKRGQNVTFRCDPISEHNRLYWYRQTLGQGPEFLTYFQNEAQLEKSRLLSDRFSAERPKGSFSTLEIQRTEQGDSAMYLCASSLQGAYGYTFGSGTRLTVV.

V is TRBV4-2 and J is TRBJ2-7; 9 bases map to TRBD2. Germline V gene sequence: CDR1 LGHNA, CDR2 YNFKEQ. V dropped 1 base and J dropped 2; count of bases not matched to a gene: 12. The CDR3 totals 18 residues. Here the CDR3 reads CASSQGLAVQIQAYEQYF. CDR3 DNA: TGTGCCAGCAGCCAAGGACTAGCGGTACAGATTCAAGCCTACGAGCAGTACTTC.

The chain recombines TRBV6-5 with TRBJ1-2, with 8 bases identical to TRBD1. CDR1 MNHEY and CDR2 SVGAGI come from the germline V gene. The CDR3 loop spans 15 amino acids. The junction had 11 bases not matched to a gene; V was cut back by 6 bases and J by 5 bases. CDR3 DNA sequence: TGTGCCAGCAGCGCCAATAACAGGGGGGGTTATGGCTACACCTTC. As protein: CASSANNRGGYGYTF.

The CDR3 protein is CAWSDGLAGQETQYF. CDR3 in DNA: TGTGCCTGGAGCGATGGACTAGCGGGTCAAGAGACCCAGTACTTC. The J gene is TRBJ2-5, the V gene TRBV30; 11 nucleotides agree with TRBD2. The CDR3 sequence is 15 residues long. The germline V gene has CDR1 GTSNPN and CDR2 SVGIG (reference sequence). V lost 3 bases to trimming and J lost 2 bases; unmatched junction nucleotides: 5.

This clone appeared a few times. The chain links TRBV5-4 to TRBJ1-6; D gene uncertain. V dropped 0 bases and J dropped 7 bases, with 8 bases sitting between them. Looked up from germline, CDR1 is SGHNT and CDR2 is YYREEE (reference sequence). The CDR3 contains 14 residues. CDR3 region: CASSLDAENSPLHF. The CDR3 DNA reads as TGTGCCAGCAGCTTGGATGCGGAGAATTCACCCCTCCACTTT.

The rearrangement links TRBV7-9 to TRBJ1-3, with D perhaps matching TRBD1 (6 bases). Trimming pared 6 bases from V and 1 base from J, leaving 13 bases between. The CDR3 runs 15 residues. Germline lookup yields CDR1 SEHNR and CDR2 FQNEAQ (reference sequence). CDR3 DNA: TGTGCCAGCAGGCCGACAGGTCGGTCTGGAAACACCATATATTTT. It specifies CASRPTGRSGNTIYF.